The 14 T cell receptor beta chains reported below all come from one sample, sequenced in a study of long-term antiretroviral therapy in people with HIV. At the survey level, the v3.0 immunoSEQ assay was run. Data came from immunoSEQ multiplex PCR; TCRdb stores just in-frame clones and leaves some out. The repertoire holds 40,000 to 45,000 clones, with about 96% as singletons. The sample in question was unsorted PBMCs, obtained 3.7 years after starting antiretroviral therapy. The receptors here all came from a woman aged 45-65 years with HIV.

The chain recombines TRBV5-4 with TRBJ1-1; perhaps TRBD1 as D (5 bases). This CDR3 has 14 amino acids. In germline, CDR1 is SGHNT, CDR2 YYREEE (reference sequence). V lost 4 bases and J 5 bases, leaving 15 bases between the germline ends. The CDR3 bases are TGTGCCAGCAGCCGTGGGCAGGGCCCAACTGAAGCTTTCTTT. Protein sequence: CASSRGQGPTEAFF.

The V call is TRBV6-5, the J call TRBJ1-4; TRBD1 agrees at 7 bases. Trimming took 5 bases from V and 7 from J; bases not matched to a gene: 4. The CDR3 spans 13 residues. Germline V gene sequence: CDR1 MNHEY, CDR2 SVGAGI. The CDR3 loop is CASSRGRGEKLFF. The CDR3 DNA follows: TGTGCCAGCAGTAGGGGGCGGGGTGAAAAACTGTTTTTT.

J is TRBJ2-1 and V is TRBV9; 12 nucleotides agree with TRBD2. The germline V gene has CDR1 SGDLS and CDR2 YYNGEE. The CDR3 length is 19 residues. V was pared by 2 bases and J by 4 bases, with 13 bases of the junction left unmatched. CDR3: CASSVSLLAGGLGYNEQFF. CDR3 DNA: TGTGCCAGCAGCGTCAGTTTGCTAGCGGGGGGGCTAGGTTACAATGAGCAGTTCTTC. Based on the CDR3 plus reference TRBV9 and TRBJ2-1, the full variable domain is DSGVTQTPKHLITATGQRVTLRCSPRSGDLSVYWYQQSLDQGLQFLIQYYNGEERAKGNILERFSAQQFPDLHSELNLSSLELGDSALYFCASSVSLLAGGLGYNEQFFGPGTRLTVL.

This chain connects TRBV11-3 to TRBJ1-1, with 7 nucleotides matching TRBD1. The CDR3 runs to 14 residues. With V trimmed by 4 bases and J by 2 bases, 4 bases remained unmatched. Looked up from germline, CDR1 is SGHNT and CDR2 is YENEEA. CDR3 sequence reads: CASSSRGSNTEAFF. In DNA form, the CDR3 reads TGTGCCAGCAGCTCCAGGGGGTCAAACACTGAAGCTTTCTTT. The full variable domain, completed using reference TRBV11-3 and TRBJ1-1, is EAGVVQSPRYKIIEKKQPVAFWCNPISGHNTLYWYLQNLGQGPELLIRYENEEAVDDSQLPKDRFSAERLKGVDSTLKIQPAELGDSAVYLCASSSRGSNTEAFFGQGTRLTVV.

V is TRBV27 and J is TRBJ2-1, with TRBD1 as a possible D gene (6 bases). V lost 2 bases, J lost 5 bases, and 7 bases lay in between. Germline CDR1 is MNHEY and CDR2 is SMNVEV (reference sequence). CDR3 size: 13 residues. CDR3 loop: CASSLPGDNEQFF. The DNA for the CDR3 is TGTGCCAGCAGTTTACCAGGGGACAATGAGCAGTTCTTC.

This clone was counted once. The J gene is TRBJ1-6, the V gene TRBV7-8; possible D gene TRBD1, 5 bases. The CDR3 consists of 15 residues. Trimming removed 1 base at V and 6 bases at J, with 10 bases between. Germline loops: CDR1 SGHVS, CDR2 FQNEAQ. CDR3 nucleotide sequence: TGTGCCAGCAGCTTAGATAGGGGTGCTAATTCACCCCTCCACTTT. Translated, it gives CASSLDRGANSPLHF.

V is TRBV9 and J is TRBJ1-1, with 8 bases matching TRBD1. The CDR3 loop spans 13 amino acids. Per the germline V gene, CDR1 is SGDLS and CDR2 is YYNGEE. The V segment lost 4 bases and the J segment 5 bases; nucleotides outside the gene matches: 4. The CDR3 sequence is CASSLTGETEAFF. Here the CDR3 DNA reads TGTGCCAGCAGCTTGACAGGGGAAACTGAAGCTTTCTTT.

J is TRBJ1-4 and V is TRBV4-1; a possible D gene is TRBD1 (5 bases). The CDR3 length is 14 residues. From germline, CDR1 is MGHRA and CDR2 YSYEKL. V dropped 0 bases and J dropped 10 bases, with 12 bases sitting between them. DNA of the CDR3: TGCGCCAGCAGCCAAGAGGTCAGGGCCAGAAAACTGTTTTTT. It codes for CASSQEVRARKLFF.

The chain is built from TRBV18 and TRBJ2-2; TRBD1 aligns across 10 bases. The V gene's germline CDR1 is KGHSH and CDR2 LQKENI. Unmatched junction bases numbered 2, after V lost 1 base and J lost 6 bases. The CDR3 runs to 15 residues. DNA for the CDR3: TGTGCCAGCTCACCACGGGACAGGGGAGCCGGGGAGCTGTTTTTT. Its translation is CASSPRDRGAGELFF.

The chain employs TRBV25-1 and TRBJ1-2; no clear D. The V end lost 5 bases, the J end lost 5 bases, and 15 bases lay between the germline ends. The CDR3 contains 14 residues. Germline V CDR1 and CDR2: MGHDK, SYGVNS. The CDR3 DNA sequence: TGTGCCAGCAGTCCCTCCGTCCAGTTATATGGCTACACCTTC. It specifies CASSPSVQLYGYTF.

The chain has TRBV19 and TRBJ1-3; 8 nucleotides match TRBD1. The CDR3 is made up of 15 amino acids. The V gene's germline CDR1 is LNHDA and CDR2 SQIVND (reference sequence). V shed 4 bases, J shed 4 bases, and the junction held 6 bases outside the gene matches. The CDR3 loop is CASSTGTGEGNTIYF. In DNA, the CDR3 is TGTGCCAGTAGTACCGGGACAGGTGAAGGAAACACCATATATTTT.

This chain links TRBV27 with TRBJ2-1, with 9 bases lining up with TRBD1. V trimming: 6 bases; J trimming: 7 bases; junction bases outside the gene matches: 10. This CDR3 is built from 15 residues. Germline CDR1 reads MNHEY; CDR2 reads SMNVEV (reference sequence). CDR3 protein: CASSKGWTGVNEQFF. The CDR3 DNA reads as TGTGCCAGCAGCAAAGGGTGGACAGGGGTTAATGAGCAGTTCTTC.

This chain links TRBV30 with TRBJ1-4; D not resolved. Deletions cut 0 bases from V and 7 bases from J, with 12 bases between. Germline V gives CDR1 GTSNPN, CDR2 SVGIG (reference sequence). The CDR3 totals 14 residues. CDR3 coding DNA: TGTGCCTGGAGTGTCCGCAGGCGGGGTGAAAAACTGTTTTTT. It is translated as CAWSVRRRGEKLFF.

The chain carries TRBV21-1 and TRBJ1-3; no DNA check was done on the table's D call, TRBD1. TRBV21-1 is designated a pseudogene. This CDR3 has 16 amino acids. This CDR3 reads CASSKKGGQVENTIYF. Here the CDR3 DNA reads TGTGCCAGCAGCAAAAAAGGGGGACAGGTGGAAAACACCATATATTTT.